This entry lists 31 T cell receptor beta chains sequenced from one sample in a study of blood T cell repertoires in COVID-19. TCRdb's table, derived via immunoSEQ multiplex PCR, lists solely in-frame clones and lacks some. Of about 200,000 clones listed, roughly 75% are singletons. What was sequenced was peripheral blood. Every receptor here comes from a woman aged 65 to 85 with acute or convalescent COVID-19.

V is TRBV5-1 and J is TRBJ2-5, with D tentatively TRBD2 (6 bases). V was pared by 1 base and J by 4 bases, with 29 bases between. Looked up from germline, CDR1 is SGHRS and CDR2 is YFSETQ. The CDR3 spans 20 residues. The CDR3, as DNA: TGCGCCAGCAGCTTGATAGTTCGGAGCTCTAACCCTTCCGGGGGAGAGACCCAGTACTTC. Encoded protein: CASSLIVRSSNPSGGETQYF.

This chain joins TRBV21-1 and TRBJ2-5; the table's D call of TRBD1 was not tested on the DNA. TRBV21-1 is reported as a pseudogene. The CDR3 length is 11 residues. The DNA of the CDR3 is TGTGCCAGCAACAGGGGAGAGACCCAGTACTTC. It codes for CASNRGETQYF.

This clone was seen only a few times. The gene calls are TRBV3-1 (or the pseudogene TRBV3-2) and TRBJ2-1; 7 bases line up with TRBD1. The germline gives CDR1 LGHDT, CDR2 YNNKEL (reference sequence). Trimming removed 4 bases from V and 8 bases from J; junction bases left unmatched: 2. The CDR3 is made up of 12 amino acids. For the CDR3, the DNA is TGTGCCAGCAGCCCACAGGGGCATGAGCAGTTCTTC. Translation: CASSPQGHEQFF.

This chain connects TRBV27 to TRBJ2-7, with TRBD1 as a possible D gene (8 bases). This CDR3 spans 15 amino acids. Germline lookup yields CDR1 MNHEY and CDR2 SMNVEV (reference sequence). The V and J ends lost 6 bases and 3 bases respectively, with 18 bases between them. For the CDR3, the DNA is TGTGCCAGCAGCCCCCGACAGGGGAGGGTCTACGAGCAGTACTTC. It yields the protein CASSPRQGRVYEQYF.

This chain uses TRBV18 with TRBJ1-4, with TRBD1 matching over 8 bases. The germline V gene encodes CDR1 KGHSH and CDR2 LQKENI. The CDR3 contains 16 residues. The trim removed 3 bases at V and 7 bases at J, leaving 10 bases unmatched. In nucleotides, the CDR3 is TGTGCCAGCTCACCCTCACGGAGACAGGGGTCTGAAAAACTGTTTTTT. It yields the protein CASSPSRRQGSEKLFF. Full variable domain (rest looked up from reference TRBV18 and TRBJ1-4): NAGVMQNPRHLVRRRGQEARLRCSPMKGHSHVYWYRQLPEEGLKFMVYLQKENIIDESGMPKERFSAEFPKEGPSILRIQQVVRGDSAAYFCASSPSRRQGSEKLFFGSGTQLSVL.

J is TRBJ2-3 and V is TRBV10-2, with 8 bases fitting TRBD2. The CDR3 length is 15 residues. Per the germline V gene, CDR1 is WSHSY and CDR2 is SAAADI. V lost 0 bases, J lost 4 bases, and 3 bases stayed unmatched. The CDR3 DNA reads TGCGCCAGCAGTGAGTCACCGGGGGGGGCAGATACGCAGTATTTT. This gives the protein CASSESPGGADTQYF.

Comments on this clone: A read error may account for a junction end that differs from germline. The chain links TRBV5-4 to TRBJ2-1, with 16 nucleotides matching TRBD2. CDR1 is SGHNT and CDR2 is YYREEE in the germline V gene (reference sequence). The CDR3 totals 13 residues. Here the CDR3 DNA reads TGTGCCAGCAGCACGGGGACTAGCGGGGGGGCCGTCTTC. This translates into CASSTGTSGGAVF. The full variable domain, rest sourced from reference TRBV5-4 and TRBJ2-1, is ETGVTQSPTHLIKTRGQQVTLRCSSQSGHNTVSWYQQALGQGPQFIFQYYREEENGRGNFPPRFSGLQFPNYSSELNVNALELDDSALYLCASSTGTSGGAVFGPGTRLTVL.

The chain couples TRBV13 to TRBJ2-2, with a weak D call TRBD2 (6 bases). Per the germline V gene, CDR1 is PRHDT and CDR2 is FYEKMQ (reference sequence). V lost 5 bases and J lost 4, with 14 bases in between. The CDR3 totals 15 residues. CDR3 in amino acids: CASSPTRVGTGELFF. CDR3 DNA: TGTGCCAGCAGCCCGACTAGGGTTGGCACCGGGGAGCTGTTTTTT. Combining the CDR3 with reference TRBV13 and TRBJ2-2 gives the whole variable domain AAGVIQSPRHLIKEKRETATLKCYPIPRHDTVYWYQQGPGQDPQFLISFYEKMQSDKGSIPDRFSAQQFSDYHSELNMSSLELGDSALYFCASSPTRVGTGELFFGEGSRLTVL.

The CDR3 loop is CASSPDRVGEKLFF. In DNA form, the CDR3 reads TGTGCCAGCAGTCCCGACAGGGTGGGTGAAAAACTGTTTTTT. The chain is built from TRBV6-6 and TRBJ1-4; TRBD1 matches at 7 bases. The germline V gene encodes CDR1 MNHNY and CDR2 SVGAGI (reference sequence). This CDR3 is built from 14 residues. V was pared by 5 bases and J by 7 bases, with 7 bases of the junction left unmatched.

This clone was observed a few times. The rearrangement joins TRBV27 to TRBJ1-2; no reliable D call. This CDR3 is 15 amino acids long. Trimming pared 5 bases from V and 3 bases from J, leaving 16 bases between. Germline values: CDR1 MNHEY, CDR2 SMNVEV (reference sequence). The CDR3 DNA follows: TGTGCCAGCAGTCCAGACCCAACGGGGTACTATGGCTACACCTTC. It yields the protein CASSPDPTGYYGYTF.

The rearrangement joins TRBV29-1 to TRBJ1-1, with D unclear. With 0 bases removed from V and 10 bases from J, the gap between germline ends came to 9 bases. Germline CDR1 is SQVTM and CDR2 is ANQGSEA. The CDR3 length is 11 residues. The CDR3 loop is CSVEDKSRAFF. For the CDR3, the DNA is TGCAGCGTTGAAGATAAATCCAGAGCTTTCTTT.

V and J are TRBV5-1 and TRBJ2-5; D is unclear. Trimming removed 0 bases from V and 2 bases from J, with 11 bases in between. This CDR3 is built from 15 residues. CDR1 and CDR2 (germline): SGHRS, YFSETQ. In DNA form, the CDR3 reads TGCGCCAGCAGCTTGGCCGCGTCAACTCAAGAGACCCAGTACTTC. Translation: CASSLAASTQETQYF.

The chain has TRBV29-1 and TRBJ1-1; 7 positions agree with TRBD1. The V and J ends lost 4 bases and 3 bases, in that order; junction bases with no gene match: 2. This CDR3 is built from 12 residues. Germline CDR1 reads SQVTM; CDR2 reads ANQGSEA. In nucleotides, the CDR3 is TGCAGCGTTGCCAGGGGGGACACTGAAGCTTTCTTT. Translating gives CSVARGDTEAFF.

This chain uses TRBV19 with TRBJ1-3; TRBD1 agrees at 11 bases. Germline CDR1 reads LNHDA; CDR2 reads SQIVND (reference sequence). Trimming removed 5 bases from V and 5 bases from J; junction bases left unmatched: 14. This CDR3 has 18 amino acids. The CDR3 here is CASSPLRTGGASRNTIYF. In DNA, the CDR3 is TGTGCCAGTAGTCCACTCCGGACAGGGGGCGCGTCGAGAAACACCATATATTTT. Looking up the rest from reference TRBV19 and TRBJ1-3 gives the full variable domain: DGGITQSPKYLFRKEGQNVTLSCEQNLNHDAMYWYRQDPGQGLRLIYYSQIVNDFQKGDIAEGYSVSREKKESFPLTVTSAQKNPTAFYLCASSPLRTGGASRNTIYFGEGSWLTVV.

The CDR3 sequence: CASSSGTGGFNEQFF. CDR3 DNA: TGTGCCAGCAGCTCCGGGACAGGGGGCTTCAATGAGCAGTTCTTC. The V and J genes are TRBV7-3 and TRBJ2-1; TRBD1 aligns across 12 bases. CDR1 and CDR2 from the germline V gene are SGHTA and FQGTGA. J lost 6 bases, V lost 4 bases, and 4 bases had no gene match. This CDR3 spans 15 amino acids.

V usage is TRBV6-1 and J usage is TRBJ2-2, with D perhaps TRBD1 (5 bases). The ends were cut back, 2 bases at V and 8 bases at J, with 12 bases in the middle. CDR3 length: 14 residues. From germline, CDR1 is MNHNS and CDR2 SASEGT. CDR3 loop: CASSEWQGLGELFF. The CDR3 bases are TGTGCCAGCAGTGAATGGCAGGGCTTAGGGGAGCTGTTTTTT.

The rearrangement joins TRBV7-8 to TRBJ2-1; possibly TRBD1 for D (5 bases). Germline loops: CDR1 SGHVS, CDR2 FQNEAQ. The V end lost 10 bases, the J end lost 0 bases, and 22 bases lay between the germline ends. The CDR3 has 17 amino acids. The CDR3 DNA reads as TGTGCCACCTCCAGACAGTATCCATCCAGCTCCTACAATGAGCAGTTCTTC. Protein product: CATSRQYPSSSYNEQFF.

The rearrangement uses TRBV3-1 (or the pseudogene TRBV3-2) and TRBJ2-7; D call uncertain. Deletions cut 2 bases from V and 7 bases from J, with 9 bases between. The CDR3 consists of 12 residues. Germline CDR1 and CDR2: LGHDT and YNNKEL (reference sequence). CDR3 sequence (DNA): TGTGCCAGCAGCCAATCGGGTAGGGAGCAGTACTTC. It yields the protein CASSQSGREQYF.

The V call is TRBV3-1 (or the pseudogene TRBV3-2), the J call TRBJ1-2, with D unresolved. The ends were cut back, 2 bases at V and 2 bases at J, with 6 bases in the middle. The CDR3 consists of 13 residues. In germline, CDR1 is LGHDT, CDR2 YNNKEL (reference sequence). DNA for the CDR3: TGTGCCAGCAGCCAAATCGGGAACTATGGCTACACCTTC. Its protein is CASSQIGNYGYTF.

The J gene is TRBJ1-1, the V gene TRBV19; D perhaps matches TRBD1 (5 bases). There are 17 residues in the CDR3. Trimming removed 8 bases from V and 2 bases from J, with 24 bases in between. Looked up from germline, CDR1 is LNHDA and CDR2 is SQIVND (reference sequence). CDR3 DNA sequence: TGTGCCAGTCGAGCGACCGGATGGCGGGGACCAAACACTGAAGCTTTCTTT. As protein: CASRATGWRGPNTEAFF.

This clone was recorded only once. The chain carries TRBV6-6 and TRBJ2-2, with D perhaps matching TRBD2 (5 bases). Germline CDR1 is MNHNY and CDR2 is SVGAGI (reference sequence). The CDR3 runs 14 residues. Deletions cut 7 bases from V and 5 bases from J, with 14 bases between. CDR3 nucleotides: TGTGCCAGCATCCGAGGGCCGGAAACCGGGGAGCTGTTTTTT. Translated, it gives CASIRGPETGELFF.

The chain has TRBV30 and TRBJ1-1; D not certain. The CDR3 contains 14 residues. Trimming removed 4 bases at V and 3 bases at J, with 15 bases between. Germline V gives CDR1 GTSNPN, CDR2 SVGIG (reference sequence). The CDR3 DNA sequence: TGTGCCTGGACCCATGAAGGCGGATACACTGAAGCTTTCTTT. This gives the protein CAWTHEGGYTEAFF.

This chain connects TRBV5-1 to TRBJ1-6; TRBD1 agrees at 8 bases. Germline V lookup: CDR1 SGHRS, CDR2 YFSETQ. With V trimmed by 5 bases and J by 5 bases, 3 bases remained unmatched. The CDR3 covers 14 residues. The chain's CDR3 is CASRTTGDNSPLHF. CDR3 nucleotides: TGCGCCAGCAGAACGACAGGGGATAATTCACCCCTCCACTTT.

The J gene is TRBJ2-1, the V gene TRBV21-1; the table names TRBD1, a call not compared with the DNA. TRBV21-1 is a documented pseudogene. The CDR3 is made up of 19 amino acids. CDR3 sequence (DNA): TGTGCCAGCAACCCCCCCGGCCCTATTTGGGCCAGGTCCTACAATGAGCAGTTCTTC. Translating it yields CASNPPGPIWARSYNEQFF.

The rearrangement uses TRBV13 and TRBJ2-5, with 7 bases fitting TRBD1. Per germline, CDR1 PRHDT and CDR2 FYEKMQ (reference sequence). Losses at the gene ends were 5 bases for V and 3 bases for J; bases not matched to a gene: 6. The CDR3 is made up of 14 amino acids. CDR3: CASSPRGREETQYF. The CDR3 nucleotides read TGTGCCAGCAGCCCGAGGGGGCGAGAAGAGACCCAGTACTTC.

The genes are TRBV4-2 and TRBJ1-6, with 7 positions matching TRBD1. In germline, CDR1 is LGHNA, CDR2 YNFKEQ. Trimming at V came to 5 bases and at J to 7 bases, leaving 11 bases not matched to a gene. The CDR3 is made up of 16 amino acids. CDR3 residues: CASSRAGTASNSPLHF. The CDR3 DNA is TGTGCCAGCAGCAGAGCCGGGACAGCCTCGAATTCACCCCTCCACTTT.

The chain combines TRBV2 with TRBJ2-1; 11 nucleotides agree with TRBD2. This CDR3 is built from 15 residues. J was trimmed by 9 bases and V by 6 bases; bases with no gene match: 10. Per germline, CDR1 SNHLY and CDR2 FYNNEI. In DNA form, the CDR3 reads TGTGCCAGCAGCGTAGCGGGGGGGCCCGAGAGTGAGCAGTTCTTC. Translated, it gives CASSVAGGPESEQFF.

The chain has TRBV2 and TRBJ1-2; 11 bases map to TRBD1. CDR3 length: 14 residues. V lost 6 bases to trimming and J lost 7 bases; unmatched junction nucleotides: 7. Germline-derived CDR1 and CDR2 are SNHLY and FYNNEI. The CDR3 nucleotides are TGTGCCAGCAGCGGGGACAGGGGGACGAGTGGCTACACCTTC. It codes for CASSGDRGTSGYTF.

The rearrangement joins TRBV7-2 to TRBJ2-1; D perhaps matches TRBD2 (6 bases). This CDR3 is built from 13 residues. Germline values: CDR1 SGHTA, CDR2 FQGNSA. V gave up 2 bases and J gave up 9 bases, with 11 bases separating them. DNA of the CDR3: TGTGCCAGCAGCTTACAGGGAGGCGGTGAGCAGTTCTTC. This gives the protein CASSLQGGGEQFF.

This clone has only one observation. The CDR3 sequence is CASSIDMTGLNTGELFF. In DNA, the CDR3 is TGTGCCAGTAGTATAGATATGACAGGCCTGAACACCGGGGAGCTGTTTTTT. The chain joins TRBV19 to TRBJ2-2; maybe TRBD1 (6 bases). Trimming cost V 0 bases and J 1 base, with 12 bases left between them. Per germline, CDR1 LNHDA and CDR2 SQIVND (reference sequence). This CDR3 has 17 residues.

The chain links TRBV6-5 to TRBJ1-1; 8 bases are a match to TRBD1. Germline V gene sequence: CDR1 MNHEY, CDR2 SVGAGI. V was clipped by 7 bases and J by 1 base; unmatched bases: 5. The CDR3 has 14 amino acids. For the CDR3, the DNA is TGTGCCAGCACGACAGGGGTTGGGAACACTGAAGCTTTCTTT. Translating gives CASTTGVGNTEAFF.